This T cell receptor (beta chain) was profiled in a study of blood T cell repertoires in COVID-19. At the level of the study: From T cells, B-cell-depleted T cells, or PBMCs came the material, which was cDNA or gDNA.

Per the authors' pipeline: For nucleated cells, counts were estimated from reference gene primer amplification. Here immunoSEQ multiplex PCR was the method, and the copy in TCRdb shows in-frame clones only, minus some. V, J and clone size derive from that table, while D and trimming were established from the DNA sequence. The repertoire holds under 250,000 clones, with around 81% as singletons. In its sample, this clone was seen once. V was shortened by 2 bases and J by 6 bases, with 14 bases between the two germline ends. Germline loops: CDR1 SGHDT, CDR2 YYEEEE. This CDR3 spans 14 amino acids. The J gene is TRBJ1-1, the V gene TRBV5-6, with D maybe TRBD1 (5 bases). The TCR sequence derives from a man aged 45 to 65 with active or convalescent COVID-19. Material for sequencing was peripheral blood. This CDR3 reads CASSFGTPEAEAFF. CDR3 DNA sequence: TGTGCCAGCAGCTTCGGGACTCCCGAGGCTGAAGCTTTCTTT.